Given below is one T cell receptor beta chain in context. Losses at the gene ends were 0 bases for V and 5 bases for J; bases not matched to a gene: 6. This CDR3 has 17 amino acids. Germline CDR1 and CDR2: MGHRA and YSYEKL. The data belong to a study of tumor-infiltrating lymphocytes in localized non-small cell lung cancer. Profiling relied on immunoSEQ multiplex PCR, and the TCRdb table lists in-frame clones only, not all of them. The repertoire holds approximately 13,000 clones, with 60% to 80% as singletons. The rearrangement links TRBV4-1 to TRBJ2-1, with TRBD1 identical over 11 bases. Input material: lung tumor tissue. The receptor comes from a human donor with non-small cell lung cancer. CDR3 amino acids: CASSQEAGTGGNNEQFF. Here the CDR3 DNA reads TGCGCCAGCAGCCAAGAGGCCGGGACAGGGGGTAACAATGAGCAGTTCTTC.